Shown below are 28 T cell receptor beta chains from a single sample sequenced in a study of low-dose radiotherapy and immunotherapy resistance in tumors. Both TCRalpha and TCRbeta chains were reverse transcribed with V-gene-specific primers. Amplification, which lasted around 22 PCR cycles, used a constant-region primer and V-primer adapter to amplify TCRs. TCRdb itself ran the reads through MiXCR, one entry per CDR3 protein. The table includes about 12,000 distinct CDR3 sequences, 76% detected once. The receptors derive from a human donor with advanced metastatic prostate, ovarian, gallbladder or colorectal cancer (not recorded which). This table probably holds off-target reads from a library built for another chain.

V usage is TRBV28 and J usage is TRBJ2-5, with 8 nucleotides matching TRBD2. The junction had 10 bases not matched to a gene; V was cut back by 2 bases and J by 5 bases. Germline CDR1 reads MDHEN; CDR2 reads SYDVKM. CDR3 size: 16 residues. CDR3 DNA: TGTGCCAGCAGTTTAGACACTAGCGGTCTGAGGGAGACCCAGTACTTC. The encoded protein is CASSLDTSGLRETQYF.

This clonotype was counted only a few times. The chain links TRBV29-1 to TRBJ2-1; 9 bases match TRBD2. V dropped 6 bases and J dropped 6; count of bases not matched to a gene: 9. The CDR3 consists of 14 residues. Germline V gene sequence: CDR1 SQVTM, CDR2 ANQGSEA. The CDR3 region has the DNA TGCAGCGTGCAACTAGCGGGCCAGCTCAATGAGCAGTTCTTC. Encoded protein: CSVQLAGQLNEQFF.

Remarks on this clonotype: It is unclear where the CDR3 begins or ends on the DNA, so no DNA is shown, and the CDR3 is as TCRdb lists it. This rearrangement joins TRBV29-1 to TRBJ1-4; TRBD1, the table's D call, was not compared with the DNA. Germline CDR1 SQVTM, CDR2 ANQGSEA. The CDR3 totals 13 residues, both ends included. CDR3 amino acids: CSVFWQGNEKLFF.

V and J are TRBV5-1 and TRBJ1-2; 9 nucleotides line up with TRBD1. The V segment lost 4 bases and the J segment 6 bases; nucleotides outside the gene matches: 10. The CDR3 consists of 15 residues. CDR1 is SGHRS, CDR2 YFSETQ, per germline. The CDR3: CASSKGQGLMDGYTF. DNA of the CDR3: TGCGCCAGCAGCAAGGGACAGGGTCTGATGGATGGCTACACCTTC.

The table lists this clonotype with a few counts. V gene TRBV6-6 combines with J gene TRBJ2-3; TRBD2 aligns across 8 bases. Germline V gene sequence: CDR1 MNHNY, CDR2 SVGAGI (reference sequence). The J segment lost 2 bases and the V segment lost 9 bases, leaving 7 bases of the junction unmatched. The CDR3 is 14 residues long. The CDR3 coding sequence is TGTGCCAGTCACCGGGAGGGCGTCACAGATACGCAGTATTTT. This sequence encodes CASHREGVTDTQYF.

CDR3 nucleotide sequence: TGTGCCAGCAGCTTAGGAGTCGCGGGCGGGAGAGGAAACGAAAAACTGTTTTTT. Amino acid sequence: CASSLGVAGGRGNEKLFF. The V gene is TRBV7-2, the J gene TRBJ1-4; D is unclear. V was cut by 1 base and J by 8 bases, with 23 bases left in between. The CDR3 sequence is 18 residues long. Germline CDR1 and CDR2: SGHTA and FQGNSA.

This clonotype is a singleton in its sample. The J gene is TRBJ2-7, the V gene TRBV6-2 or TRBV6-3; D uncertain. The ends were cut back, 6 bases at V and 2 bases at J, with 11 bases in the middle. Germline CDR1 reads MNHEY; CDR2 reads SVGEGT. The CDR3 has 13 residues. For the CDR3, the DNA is TGTGCCAGCAGCACTTCCTCTCCCTACGAGCAGTACTTC. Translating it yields CASSTSSPYEQYF.

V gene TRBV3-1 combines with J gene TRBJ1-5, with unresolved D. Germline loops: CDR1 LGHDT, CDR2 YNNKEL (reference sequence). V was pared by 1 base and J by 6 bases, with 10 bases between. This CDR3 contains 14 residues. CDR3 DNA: TGTGCCAGCAGCCAAGGAGTAAGTAGTCAGCCCCAGCATTTT. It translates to CASSQGVSSQPQHF.

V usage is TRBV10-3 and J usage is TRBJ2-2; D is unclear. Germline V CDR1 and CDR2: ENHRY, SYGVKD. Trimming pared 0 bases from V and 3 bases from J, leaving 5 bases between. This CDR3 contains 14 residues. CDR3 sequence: CAISESHYTGELFF. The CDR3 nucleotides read TGTGCCATCAGTGAGTCACACTACACCGGGGAGCTGTTTTTT.

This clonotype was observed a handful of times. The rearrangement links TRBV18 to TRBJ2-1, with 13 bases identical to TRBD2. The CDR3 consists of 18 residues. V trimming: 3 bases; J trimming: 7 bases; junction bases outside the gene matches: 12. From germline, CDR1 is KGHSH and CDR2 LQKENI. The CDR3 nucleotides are TGTGCCAGCTCACCCATCCCCCTGACTAGCGGGAGGTTGAATGAGCAGTTCTTC. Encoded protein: CASSPIPLTSGRLNEQFF. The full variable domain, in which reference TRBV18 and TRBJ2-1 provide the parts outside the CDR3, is NAGVMQNPRHLVRRRGQEARLRCSPMKGHSHVYWYRQLPEEGLKFMVYLQKENIIDESGMPKERFSAEFPKEGPSILRIQQVVRGDSAAYFCASSPIPLTSGRLNEQFFGPGTRLTVL.

The CDR3 nucleotides are TGTGCCACCAGCACTACCACCGGGGAGCTGTTTTTT. Translating gives CATSTTTGELFF. V usage is TRBV15 and J usage is TRBJ2-2; D is unresolved. CDR3 length: 12 residues. Trimming stripped 4 bases from V and 4 bases from J, with 4 bases between. From germline, CDR1 is LNHNV and CDR2 YYDKDF (reference sequence).

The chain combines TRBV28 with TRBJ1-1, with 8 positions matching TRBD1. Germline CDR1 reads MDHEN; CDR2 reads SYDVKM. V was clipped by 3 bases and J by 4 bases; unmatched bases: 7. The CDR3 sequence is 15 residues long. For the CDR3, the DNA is TGTGCCAGCAGTTTTGGGCAGGGGGCGGGCACTGAAGCTTTCTTT. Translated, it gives CASSFGQGAGTEAFF. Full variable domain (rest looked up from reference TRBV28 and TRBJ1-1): DVKVTQSSRYLVKRTGEKVFLECVQDMDHENMFWYRQDPGLGLRLIYFSYDVKMKEKGDIPEGYSVSREKKERFSLILESASTNQTSMYLCASSFGQGAGTEAFFGQGTRLTVV.

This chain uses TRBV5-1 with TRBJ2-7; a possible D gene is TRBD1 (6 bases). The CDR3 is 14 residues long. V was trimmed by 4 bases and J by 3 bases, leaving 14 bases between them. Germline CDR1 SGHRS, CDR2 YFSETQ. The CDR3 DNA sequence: TGCGCCAGCAGCCTGGGACAATCTCGCTACGAGCAGTACTTC. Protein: CASSLGQSRYEQYF.

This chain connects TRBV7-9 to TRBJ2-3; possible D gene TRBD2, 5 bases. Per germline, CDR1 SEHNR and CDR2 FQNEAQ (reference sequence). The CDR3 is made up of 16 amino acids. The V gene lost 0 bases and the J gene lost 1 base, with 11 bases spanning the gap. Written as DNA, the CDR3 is TGTGCCAGCAGCTTAGCGAAAGGAGGCGGCACAGATACGCAGTATTTT. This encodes CASSLAKGGGTDTQYF.

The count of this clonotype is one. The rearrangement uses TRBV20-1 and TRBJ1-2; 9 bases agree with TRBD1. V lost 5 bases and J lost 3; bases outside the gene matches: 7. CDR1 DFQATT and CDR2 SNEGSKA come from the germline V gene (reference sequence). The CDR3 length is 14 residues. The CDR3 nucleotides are TGCAGTGCTTCCGGGACAGGGACTCACTATGGCTACACCTTC. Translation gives CSASGTGTHYGYTF.

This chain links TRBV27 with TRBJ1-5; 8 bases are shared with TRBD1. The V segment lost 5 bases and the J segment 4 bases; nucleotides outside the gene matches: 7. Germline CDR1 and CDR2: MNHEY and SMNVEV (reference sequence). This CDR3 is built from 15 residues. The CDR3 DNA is TGTGCCAGCAGTCGCGGACAGGGCCTTAATCAGCCCCAGCATTTT. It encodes CASSRGQGLNQPQHF.

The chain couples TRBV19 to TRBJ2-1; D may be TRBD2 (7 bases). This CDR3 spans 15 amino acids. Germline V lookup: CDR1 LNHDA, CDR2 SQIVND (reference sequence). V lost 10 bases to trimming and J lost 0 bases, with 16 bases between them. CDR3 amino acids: CATSGGPPSYNEQFF. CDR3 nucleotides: TGTGCCACCTCCGGGGGGCCTCCCTCCTACAATGAGCAGTTCTTC.

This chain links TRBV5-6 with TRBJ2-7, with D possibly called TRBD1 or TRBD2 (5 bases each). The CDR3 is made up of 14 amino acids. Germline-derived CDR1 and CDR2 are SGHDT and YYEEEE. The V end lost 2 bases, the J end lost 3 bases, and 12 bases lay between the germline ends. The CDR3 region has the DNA TGTGCCAGCAGCTTCGGGACGGAAGACTACGAGCAGTACTTC. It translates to CASSFGTEDYEQYF. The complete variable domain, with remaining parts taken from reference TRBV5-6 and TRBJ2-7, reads DAGVTQSPTHLIKTRGQQVTLRCSPKSGHDTVSWYQQALGQGPQFIFQYYEEEERQRGNFPDRFSGHQFPNYSSELNVNALLLGDSALYLCASSFGTEDYEQYFGPGTRLTVT.

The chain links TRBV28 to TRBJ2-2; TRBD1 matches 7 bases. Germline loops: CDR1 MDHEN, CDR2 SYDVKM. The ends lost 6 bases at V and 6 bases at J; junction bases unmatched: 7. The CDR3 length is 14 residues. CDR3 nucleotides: TGTGCCAGCAGGGTGACAGGGACCCCCGGGGAGCTGTTTTTT. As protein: CASRVTGTPGELFF.

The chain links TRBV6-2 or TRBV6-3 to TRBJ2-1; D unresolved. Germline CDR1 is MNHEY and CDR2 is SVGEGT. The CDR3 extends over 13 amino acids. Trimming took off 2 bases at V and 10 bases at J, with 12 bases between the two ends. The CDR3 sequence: CASSYRSSWEQFF. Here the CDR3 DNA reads TGTGCCAGCAGTTACCGATCGTCTTGGGAGCAGTTCTTC.

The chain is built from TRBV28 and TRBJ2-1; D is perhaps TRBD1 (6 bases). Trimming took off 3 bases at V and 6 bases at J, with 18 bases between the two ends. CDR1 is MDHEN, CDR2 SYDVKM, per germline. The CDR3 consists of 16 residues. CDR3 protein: CASSLVSGVLGNEQFF. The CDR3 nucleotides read TGTGCCAGCAGTTTGGTCTCAGGGGTACTGGGCAATGAGCAGTTCTTC.

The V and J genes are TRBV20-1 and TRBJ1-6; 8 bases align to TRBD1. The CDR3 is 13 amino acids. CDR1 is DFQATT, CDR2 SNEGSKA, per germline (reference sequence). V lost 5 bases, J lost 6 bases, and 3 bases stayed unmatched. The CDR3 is CSARQGSNSPLHF. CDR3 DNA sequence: TGCAGTGCTCGACAGGGGAGTAATTCACCCCTCCACTTT.

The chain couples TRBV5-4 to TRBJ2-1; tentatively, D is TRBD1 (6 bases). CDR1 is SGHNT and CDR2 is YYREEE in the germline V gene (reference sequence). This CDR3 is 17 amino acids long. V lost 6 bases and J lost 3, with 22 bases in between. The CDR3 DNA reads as TGTGCCAGCACCGGAAAGGAATCCAGGGGCGTCTACAATGAGCAGTTCTTC. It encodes CASTGKESRGVYNEQFF.

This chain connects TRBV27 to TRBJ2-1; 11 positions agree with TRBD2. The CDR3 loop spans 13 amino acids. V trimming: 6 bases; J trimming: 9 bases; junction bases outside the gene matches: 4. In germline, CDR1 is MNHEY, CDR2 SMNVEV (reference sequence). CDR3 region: CASRLAGGFEQFF. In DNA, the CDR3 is TGTGCCAGCAGGCTAGCGGGAGGCTTTGAGCAGTTCTTC.

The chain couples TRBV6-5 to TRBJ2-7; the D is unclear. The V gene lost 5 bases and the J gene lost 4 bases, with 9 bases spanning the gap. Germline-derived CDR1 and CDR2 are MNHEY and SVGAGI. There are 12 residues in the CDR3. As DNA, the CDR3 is TGTGCCAGCAGTCTATCGGGTTACGAGCAGTACTTC. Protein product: CASSLSGYEQYF.

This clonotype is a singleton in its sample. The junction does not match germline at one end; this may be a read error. The CDR3 reads CASSSGRGGETQYF. CDR3 in DNA: TGTGCCAGCAGCTCAGGGAGGGGGGGAGAGACCCAGTACTTC. This rearrangement joins TRBV5-3 to TRBJ2-5, with a weak D call TRBD2 (7 bases). TRBV5-3 is an ORF for which the function is uncertain. This CDR3 comprises 14 residues.

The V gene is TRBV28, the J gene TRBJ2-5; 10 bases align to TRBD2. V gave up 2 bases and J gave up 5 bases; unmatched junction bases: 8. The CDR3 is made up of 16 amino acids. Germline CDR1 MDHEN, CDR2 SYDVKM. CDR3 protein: CASSLILTSGRETQYF. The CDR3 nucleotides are TGTGCCAGCAGTTTAATTCTGACTAGCGGGCGGGAGACCCAGTACTTC.

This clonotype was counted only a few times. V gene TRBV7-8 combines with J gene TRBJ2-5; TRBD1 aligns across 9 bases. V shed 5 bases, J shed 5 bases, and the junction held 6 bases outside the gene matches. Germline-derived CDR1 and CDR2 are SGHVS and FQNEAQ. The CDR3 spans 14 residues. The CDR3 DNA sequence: TGTGCCAGCAGCCACGGACAGGGGCGGGAGACCCAGTACTTC. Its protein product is CASSHGQGRETQYF.